This T cell receptor beta chain was retrieved from a study of tumour-infiltrating T cells in Burkitt lymphoma. Study information: Repertoire clonality predicted overall and progression-free survival.

The ends were cut back, 4 bases at V and 13 bases at J, with 14 bases in the middle. The germline V gene encodes CDR1 SNHLY and CDR2 FYNNEI. CDR3 size: 13 residues. Profiled with immunoSEQ multiplex PCR; TCRdb holds only in-frame clones, not every one. This table has roughly 15,000 clones, 70% to 80% appearing once. The sequencing input was tumor tissue. The rearrangement links TRBV2 to TRBJ1-6; no definite D call. The sequence was obtained from a human donor with diffuse large B-cell lymphoma. CDR3 sequence reads: CASSGISSHPLHF. In DNA form, the CDR3 reads TGTGCCAGCAGTGGGATTTCCTCTCATCCCCTCCACTTT. Filled out from reference TRBV2 and TRBJ1-6, the complete variable domain reads EPEVTQTPSHQVTQMGQEVILRCVPISNHLYFYWYRQILGQKVEFLVSFYNNEISEKSEIFDDQFSVERPDGSNFTLKIRSTKLEDSAMYFCASSGISSHPLHFGNGTRLTVT.